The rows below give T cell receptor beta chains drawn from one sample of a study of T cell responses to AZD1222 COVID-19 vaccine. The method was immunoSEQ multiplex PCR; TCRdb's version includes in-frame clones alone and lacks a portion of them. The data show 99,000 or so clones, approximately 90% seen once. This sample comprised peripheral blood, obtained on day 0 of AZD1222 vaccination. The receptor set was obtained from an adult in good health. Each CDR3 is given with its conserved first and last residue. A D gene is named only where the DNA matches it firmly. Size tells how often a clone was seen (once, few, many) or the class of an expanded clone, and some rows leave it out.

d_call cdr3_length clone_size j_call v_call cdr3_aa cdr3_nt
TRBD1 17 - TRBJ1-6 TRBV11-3 CASSPRIGQGRISPLHF TGTGCCAGCAGCCCTAGAATAGGACAGGGGAGGATTTCACCCCTCCACTTT
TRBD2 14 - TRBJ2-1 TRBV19 CASRNSGRYNEQFF TGTGCCAGTAGGAATAGCGGGCGCTACAATGAGCAGTTCTTC
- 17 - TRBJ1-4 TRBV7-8 CASNPSAGVLTNEKLFF TGTGCCAGCAACCCCAGCGCCGGGGTCTTGACTAATGAAAAACTGTTTTTT
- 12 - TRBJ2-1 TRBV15 CATSTEVGEQFF TGTGCCACCAGCACAGAGGTGGGTGAGCAGTTCTTC
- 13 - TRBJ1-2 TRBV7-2 CASSKRQNYGYTF TGTGCCAGCAGCAAAAGACAAAACTATGGCTACACCTTC
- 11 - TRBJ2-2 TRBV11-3 CASSKSGELFF TGTGCCAGCAGTAAGAGCGGGGAGCTGTTTTTT
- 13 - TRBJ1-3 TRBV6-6 CASSPADFNTIYF TGTGCCAGCAGTCCCGCGGACTTTAACACCATATATTTT
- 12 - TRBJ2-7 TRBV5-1 CASSPTRHEQYF TGCGCCAGCAGCCCTACCCGGCACGAGCAGTACTTC
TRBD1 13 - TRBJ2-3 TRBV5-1 CASSFGQADTQYF TGCGCCAGCAGCTTTGGACAGGCAGATACGCAGTATTTT
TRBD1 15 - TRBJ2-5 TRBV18 CASSPSTGGQETQYF TGTGCCAGCTCACCCTCGACAGGGGGGCAAGAGACCCAGTACTTC
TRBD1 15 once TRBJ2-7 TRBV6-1 CASSERTGESYEQYF TGTGCCAGCAGTGAAAGGACAGGGGAATCCTACGAGCAGTACTTC
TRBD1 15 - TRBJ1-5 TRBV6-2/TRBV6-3 CASSSTGAGNQPQHF TGTGCCAGCAGTTCGACAGGGGCTGGCAATCAGCCCCAGCATTTT
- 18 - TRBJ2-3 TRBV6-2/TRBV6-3 CASSYSPAATSSTDTQYF TGTGCCAGCAGTTACTCACCTGCGGCCACTTCTAGCACAGATACGCAGTATTTT
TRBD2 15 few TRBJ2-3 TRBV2 CAGRGLAGPRGTQYF TGTGCCGGACGGGGACTAGCGGGACCCCGAGGTACGCAGTATTTT
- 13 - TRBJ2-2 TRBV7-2 CASSLDNTGELFF TGTGCCAGCAGCTTAGATAACACCGGGGAGCTGTTTTTT
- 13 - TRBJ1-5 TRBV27 CARPGRLFLAQHF TGTGCCAGGCCGGGACGCCTTTTTCTGGCCCAGCATTTT
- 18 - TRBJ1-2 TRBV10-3 CAIRDDAGTVGENYGYTF TGTGCCATCAGAGACGACGCCGGGACGGTAGGAGAGAACTATGGCTACACCTTC
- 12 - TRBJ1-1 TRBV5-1 CASSFGNTEAFF TGCGCCAGCAGCTTTGGTAACACTGAAGCTTTCTTT
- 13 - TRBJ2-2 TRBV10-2 CASRPGWSGELFF TGCGCCAGCAGACCTGGGTGGTCCGGGGAGCTGTTTTTT
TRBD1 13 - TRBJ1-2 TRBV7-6 CASSPTGEAGYTF TGTGCCAGCAGCCCGACAGGGGAAGCTGGCTACACCTTC
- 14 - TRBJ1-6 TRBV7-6 CASSLGGLGSPLHF TGTGCCAGCAGCTTAGGAGGTTTAGGATCACCCCTCCACTTT
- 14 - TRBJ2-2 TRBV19 CASSMRDNTGELFF TGTGCCAGTAGTATGCGGGATAACACCGGGGAGCTGTTTTTT
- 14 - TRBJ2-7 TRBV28 CASGSGGQVYEQYF TGTGCCAGCGGCTCCGGAGGACAAGTGTACGAGCAGTACTTC
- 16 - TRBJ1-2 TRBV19 CASSIGHREFGYGYTF TGTGCCAGTAGTATAGGTCACAGGGAGTTCGGCTATGGCTACACCTTC
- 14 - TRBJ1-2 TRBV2 CASTYTQDSDGYTF TGTGCCAGCACCTATACTCAAGACAGCGATGGCTACACCTTC
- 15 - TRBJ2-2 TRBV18 CASSPGQTNTGELFF TGTGCCAGCTCACCAGGACAGACGAACACCGGGGAACTGTTTTTT
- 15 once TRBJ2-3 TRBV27 CASSLIRGGTDTQYF TGTGCCAGCAGTTTGATCAGGGGTGGCACAGATACGCAGTATTTT
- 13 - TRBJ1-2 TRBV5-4 CASSQAREYGYTF TGTGCCAGCAGCCAGGCTAGGGAGTATGGCTACACCTTC
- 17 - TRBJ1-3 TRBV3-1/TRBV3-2 CASSQDEQFISGNTIYF TGTGCCAGCAGCCAAGACGAACAGTTTATCTCTGGAAACACCATATATTTT
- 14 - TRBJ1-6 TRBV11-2 CASSQDRYNSPLHF TGTGCCAGCAGCCAGGACAGATATAATTCACCCCTCCACTTT
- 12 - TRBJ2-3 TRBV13 CASSLREDTQYF TGTGCCAGCAGCTTACGGGAAGATACGCAGTATTTT
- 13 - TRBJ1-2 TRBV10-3 CAISKSQPYGYTF TGTGCCATCAGTAAGAGCCAGCCCTATGGCTACACCTTC
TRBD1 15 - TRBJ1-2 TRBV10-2 CASSAQLGQGSGYTF TGCGCCAGCAGCGCGCAACTGGGACAGGGGAGCGGCTACACCTTC
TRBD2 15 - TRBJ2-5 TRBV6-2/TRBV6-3 CASSLLAGVGETQYF TGTGCCAGCAGCCTCCTAGCGGGAGTAGGAGAGACCCAGTACTTC
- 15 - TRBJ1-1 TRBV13 CASSFRQDRNTEAFF TGTGCCAGCAGCTTTAGACAAGACAGAAACACTGAAGCTTTCTTT
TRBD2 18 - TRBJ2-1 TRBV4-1 CASSQDWGLAGGNNEQFF TGCGCCAGCAGCCAAGATTGGGGACTAGCGGGGGGCAACAATGAGCAGTTCTTC
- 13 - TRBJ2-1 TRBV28 CASSLDYKTGQFF TGTGCCAGCAGTTTAGACTACAAAACGGGGCAGTTCTTC
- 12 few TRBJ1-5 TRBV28 CASSSPRRPQHF TGTGCCAGCAGTTCCCCCCGTAGGCCCCAGCATTTT
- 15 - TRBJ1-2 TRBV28 CASSLWIQENYGYTF TGTGCCAGCAGTTTATGGATACAGGAAAACTATGGCTACACCTTC
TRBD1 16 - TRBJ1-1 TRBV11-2 CASSPRTGRRNTEAFF TGTGCCAGCAGCCCCCGGACAGGGAGGCGTAACACTGAAGCTTTCTTT
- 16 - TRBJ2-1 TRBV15 CATSRPEQGSYNEQFF TGTGCCACCAGCAGACCCGAACAGGGAAGCTACAATGAGCAGTTCTTC
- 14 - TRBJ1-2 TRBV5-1 CASSLTASNYGYTF TGCGCCAGCAGCTTGACAGCCAGCAACTATGGCTACACCTTC